A selection of T cell receptor beta chains follows, all from one sample in a study of T cell responses to AZD1222 COVID-19 vaccine. Produced via immunoSEQ multiplex PCR; TCRdb's table is partial and in-frame only. The repertoire consists of around 66,000 clones, with roughly 90% occurring once and the leading ten covering 15% to 20%. Sequences were derived from peripheral blood, sampled on day 0 of AZD1222 vaccination. These receptors were taken from an adult in good health. Both conserved end residues are trimmed from each CDR3. A D gene is named only where the DNA matches it firmly.

D	J	V	CDR3
.	TRBJ2-7	TRBV2	ASSDGYEQY
.	TRBJ2-1	TRBV28	ASRGTLLEQF
TRBD1	TRBJ1-4	TRBV30	ARSGTGEEKLF
.	TRBJ1-6	TRBV9	ASSVGDSDNSPLH
.	TRBJ1-4	TRBV5-1	ASSLDPWEKLF
.	TRBJ1-6	TRBV30	AWRTGYNSPLH
.	TRBJ1-1	TRBV10-1	ASSEAGVEAF
.	TRBJ1-5	TRBV19	ASSIGNQPQH
TRBD1	TRBJ2-3	TRBV15	ATSSRIQGAKDTQY
.	TRBJ1-2	TRBV2	ASLAVANYGYT
.	TRBJ2-2	TRBV7-9	ASSDPSGRAPGELF
.	TRBJ2-2	TRBV7-6	ASSLAAGNTGELF
.	TRBJ1-1	TRBV28	ASKSGGTEAF
TRBD1	TRBJ2-5	TRBV6-2/TRBV6-3	ASRPRQGAQETQY
.	TRBJ2-3	TRBV3-1/TRBV3-2	ASSQLGPVDTQY
.	TRBJ2-4	TRBV11-3	ASSSSDIQY
TRBD1	TRBJ1-6	TRBV30	AWSPGQSSYNSPLH
.	TRBJ1-4	TRBV7-9	ASSSGRARNEKLF
.	TRBJ1-6	TRBV7-9	ASEGEGHRDSPLH
.	TRBJ2-3	TRBV7-2	ASSLRKMTDTQY
.	TRBJ2-3	TRBV5-1	ASSLSQGRPDTQY
.	TRBJ2-7	TRBV19	ASSYQGYEQY
.	TRBJ2-7	TRBV7-2	ASSRNWGAGGEQY
TRBD1	TRBJ1-1	TRBV27	ASSFHRGATEAF
.	TRBJ2-4	TRBV3-1/TRBV3-2	ASSQDTWDGFGLAKNIQY
TRBD1	TRBJ2-2	TRBV7-3	ASSNRGRGTGELF
.	TRBJ2-7	TRBV30	AWSPTMGEQY
.	TRBJ1-1	TRBV4-1	ASSQDLRGNTEAF
.	TRBJ1-1	TRBV27	ASSWGGPPNTEAF
.	TRBJ1-2	TRBV29-1	SAQGRSNYGYT
.	TRBJ1-1	TRBV19	ASSIQGSGNTEAF
.	TRBJ1-1	TRBV7-2	ASSLGPRRNTEAF
.	TRBJ2-2	TRBV4-2	ASSQEKHANTGELF
TRBD1	TRBJ1-2	TRBV28	ASSTPGQGTPYGYT
.	TRBJ2-7	TRBV20-1	SGGTSYEQY
TRBD2	TRBJ2-1	TRBV15	ATSRGRLSGNYNEQF
TRBD2	TRBJ2-5	TRBV4-2	ASSLARGGGETQY
.	TRBJ2-5	TRBV3-1/TRBV3-2	ASSQEVGAQY
.	TRBJ2-7	TRBV11-2	ASSLVRRVYEQY
.	TRBJ1-1	TRBV9	ASSVVGVNTEAF
.	TRBJ1-1	TRBV6-5	ASSLNRVSEAF
.	TRBJ1-2	TRBV5-6	ASSLAAGWDGYT
.	TRBJ2-5	TRBV18	ASSGVPPQETQY
TRBD2	TRBJ2-3	TRBV27	ASSLSLASGRSTDTQY
TRBD1	TRBJ1-2	TRBV27	ASSLSSRDSLPT
.	TRBJ1-5	TRBV19	ASSMMKGKGNQPQH
.	TRBJ1-5	TRBV6-2/TRBV6-3	ASSYRDDQPQH
.	TRBJ2-1	TRBV12-3/TRBV12-4	ASSSRNEQF
.	TRBJ1-1	TRBV3-1/TRBV3-2	ASSQKGTGGRTEAF
.	TRBJ2-5	TRBV28	ASSRMYQETQY
.	TRBJ2-7	TRBV5-4	ASSRGAGRTSSSGEQY
TRBD2	TRBJ2-7	TRBV9	ASSVNSGAWYEQY
TRBD1	TRBJ2-7	TRBV6-5	ASSPTGDLYEQY
TRBD1	TRBJ1-5	TRBV5-6	ASREQGANQPQH
TRBD1	TRBJ2-7	TRBV7-7	ASSQGQGPLHEQY
TRBD1	TRBJ2-3	TRBV30	AWSAGQGASTDTQY
.	TRBJ2-3	TRBV7-2	ASSQAWGTDTQY
.	TRBJ1-2	TRBV20-1	SALSYGYT